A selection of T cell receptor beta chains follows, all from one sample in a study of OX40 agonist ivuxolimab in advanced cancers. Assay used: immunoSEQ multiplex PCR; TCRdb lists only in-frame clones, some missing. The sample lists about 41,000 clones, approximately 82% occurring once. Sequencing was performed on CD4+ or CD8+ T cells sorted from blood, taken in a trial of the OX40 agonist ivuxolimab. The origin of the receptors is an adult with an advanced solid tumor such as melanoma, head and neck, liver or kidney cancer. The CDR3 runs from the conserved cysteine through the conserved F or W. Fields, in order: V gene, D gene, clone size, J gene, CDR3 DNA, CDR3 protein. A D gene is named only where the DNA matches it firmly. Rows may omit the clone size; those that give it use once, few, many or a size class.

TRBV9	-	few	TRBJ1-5	TGTGCCAGCAGCGTAGCCTACGGTAGCAATCAGCCCCAGCATTTT	CASSVAYGSNQPQHF
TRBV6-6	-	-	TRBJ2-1	TGTGCCAGCAGTTACGACAAATTCTCCTACAATGAGCAGTTCTTC	CASSYDKFSYNEQFF
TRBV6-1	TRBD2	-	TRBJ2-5	TGTGCCAGCAGTGAACTAGCGGGGGGGCCCCAAGAGACCCAGTACTTC	CASSELAGGPQETQYF
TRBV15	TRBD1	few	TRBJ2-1	TGTGCCACCAGCAGAGATCATCAGGGGGCGATCAATGAGCAGTTCTTC	CATSRDHQGAINEQFF
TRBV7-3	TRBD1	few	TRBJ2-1	TGTGCCAGCAGCCGACTGGGACAGGGGTTTGGCAATGAGCAGTTCTTC	CASSRLGQGFGNEQFF
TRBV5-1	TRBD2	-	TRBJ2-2	TGCGCCAGCACTGCTACCGGACTAGCTAACACCGGGGAGCTGTTTTTT	CASTATGLANTGELFF
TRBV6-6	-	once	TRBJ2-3	TGTGCCAGCAGTTACTCCGGAAATTCGGCAGATACGCAGTATTTT	CASSYSGNSADTQYF
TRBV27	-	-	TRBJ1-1	TGTGCCAGCAGTGGACGGACCGAAGCTTTCTTT	CASSGRTEAFF
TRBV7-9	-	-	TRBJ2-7	TGTGCCAGCAGCCCTTTAGGGACAACCGGCTCCTACGAGCAGTACTTC	CASSPLGTTGSYEQYF
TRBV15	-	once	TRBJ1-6	TGTGCCACCAGCAGACCAGTGGACCCTGGGTCACCCCTCCACTTT	CATSRPVDPGSPLHF
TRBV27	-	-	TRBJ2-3	TGTGCCAGCAGTGACGGGTCCTGGAGCACAGATACGCAGTATTTT	CASSDGSWSTDTQYF
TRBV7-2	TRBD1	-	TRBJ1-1	TGTGCCAGCAGCAGACGGGGCAGGGGGGACACTGAAGCTTTCTTT	CASSRRGRGDTEAFF
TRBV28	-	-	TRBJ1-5	TGTGCCAGCAGTCCAGGACAGTACCGCAATCAGCCCCAGCATTTT	CASSPGQYRNQPQHF
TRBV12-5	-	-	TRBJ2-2	TGTGCTAGTGGTTTTACCGGGGAGCTGTTTTTT	CASGFTGELFF
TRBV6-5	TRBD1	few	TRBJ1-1	TGTGCCAGCGAAAGGAGGGGGCAAAAAACTGAAGCTTTCTTT	CASERRGQKTEAFF
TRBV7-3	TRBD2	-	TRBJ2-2	TGTGCCAGCAGTTTTAGCGGGAGGAACACCGGGGAGCTGTTTTTT	CASSFSGRNTGELFF
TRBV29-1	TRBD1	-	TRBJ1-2	TGCAGCGTTCTTGGACAGGCGCGGGACTATGGCTACACCTTC	CSVLGQARDYGYTF
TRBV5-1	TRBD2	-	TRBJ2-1	TGCGCCAGCAGCGTATGGGGACTAGCGGGAGAACTTAGCTCCTACAATGAGCAGTTCTTC	CASSVWGLAGELSSYNEQFF
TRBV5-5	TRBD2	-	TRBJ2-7	TGTGCCAGCTTCAGGGGAAGTAGCGGGAGTAGAGACGAGCAGTACTTC	CASFRGSSGSRDEQYF
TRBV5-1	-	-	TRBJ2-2	TGCGCCAGCAGCTCGGGACCGACCGGGGAGCTGTTTTTT	CASSSGPTGELFF
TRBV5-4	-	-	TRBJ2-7	TGTGCCAGCAGCCAAGGGACTGAATACTACGAGCAGTACTTC	CASSQGTEYYEQYF
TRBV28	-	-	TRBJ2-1	TGTGCCAGCAGTTTGTGGGAGACTTCTGGGAATGAGCAGTTCTTC	CASSLWETSGNEQFF
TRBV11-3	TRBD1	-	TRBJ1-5	TGTGCCAGCAGCCGAGCGGGGACAGACAATCAGCCCCAGCATTTT	CASSRAGTDNQPQHF
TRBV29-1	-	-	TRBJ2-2	TGCAGCGTTTTCCGGGACGGTGCGAACACCGGGGAGCTGTTTTTT	CSVFRDGANTGELFF
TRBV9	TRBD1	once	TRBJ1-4	TGTGCCAGCAGCGTAGGACAGGGAGGGACTAATGAAAAACTGTTTTTT	CASSVGQGGTNEKLFF
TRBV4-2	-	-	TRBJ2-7	TGTGCCAGCAGCCCCCAGGGGGGGGGAACCTACGAGCAGTACTTC	CASSPQGGGTYEQYF
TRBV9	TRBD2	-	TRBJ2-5	TGTGCCAGCAGCGTAGGGGATAGCGGGAGTCTAGGAGAGACCCAGTACTTC	CASSVGDSGSLGETQYF
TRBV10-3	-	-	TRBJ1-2	TGTGCCATCAGTGAGTCTACATGGCTGGGCTACACCTTC	CAISESTWLGYTF
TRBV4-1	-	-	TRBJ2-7	TGCGCCAGCAGCCAAGGTTCTGATACAGGCTACGAGCAGTACTTC	CASSQGSDTGYEQYF
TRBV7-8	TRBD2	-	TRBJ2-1	TGTGCCAGCAGCTCCGTCCGCGGGAGGGCAAACAATGAGCAGTTCTTC	CASSSVRGRANNEQFF
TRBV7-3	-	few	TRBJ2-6	TGTGCCAGCAGCTCCTTCGGCGGGGCCGGGGCCAACGTCCTGACTTTC	CASSSFGGAGANVLTF
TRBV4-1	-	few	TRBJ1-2	TGCGCCAGCAGCCAAGTCCCAGGCACCTATGGCTACACCTTC	CASSQVPGTYGYTF
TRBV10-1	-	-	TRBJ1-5	TGCGCCAGCAGTGTCCGACAGATGAATCAGCCCCAGCATTTT	CASSVRQMNQPQHF
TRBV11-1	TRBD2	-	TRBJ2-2	TGTGCCAGCAGCTTAAATTGGGGTAGCGGGAGCACCGGGGAGCTGTTTTTT	CASSLNWGSGSTGELFF
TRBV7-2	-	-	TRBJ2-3	TGTGCCAGCAGCGTCCGGGACACGGGGGCCTCCGCAGATACGCAGTATTTT	CASSVRDTGASADTQYF
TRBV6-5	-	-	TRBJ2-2	TGTGCCAGCAGCATCCCAGGGAAGGCCGGGGAGCTGTTTTTT	CASSIPGKAGELFF
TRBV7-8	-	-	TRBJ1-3	TGTGCCAGCAGCCCGTCCCCCGGAAACACCATATATTTT	CASSPSPGNTIYF
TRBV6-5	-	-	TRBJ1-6	TGTGCCAGCAGTCCCTGGGAACAGGTCAATTCACCCCTCCACTTT	CASSPWEQVNSPLHF
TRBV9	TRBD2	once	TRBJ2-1	TGTGCCAGCAAGCCGGGACTAGCGCAGGACAATGAGCAGTTCTTC	CASKPGLAQDNEQFF
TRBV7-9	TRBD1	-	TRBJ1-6	TGTGCCAGCAGCTTTTCGACAGGGAATTCACCCCTCCACTTT	CASSFSTGNSPLHF
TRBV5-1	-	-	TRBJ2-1	TGCGCCAGCAGCCCACGGACAGCCTCCTACAATGAGCAGTTCTTC	CASSPRTASYNEQFF
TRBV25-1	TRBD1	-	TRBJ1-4	TGTGCCAGCAGTTCCACCGGGACAGACGGAAAACTGTTTTTT	CASSSTGTDGKLFF
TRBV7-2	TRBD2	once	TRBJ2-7	TGTGCCAGCAGCTCGACCGGGACTAGCTCCTACGAGCAGTACTTC	CASSSTGTSSYEQYF
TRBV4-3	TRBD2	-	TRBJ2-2	TGCGCCAGCAGCCAGGGACTAGCGGGAGTCGGTACCACAGTGGGCGGGGAGCTGTTTTTT	CASSQGLAGVGTTVGGELFF
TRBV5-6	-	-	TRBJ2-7	TGTGCCAGCAGCTTAGGCACCACCTACGAGCAGTACTTC	CASSLGTTYEQYF
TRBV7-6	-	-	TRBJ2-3	TGTGCCAGCAGCTTCGGTCGGAACACAGATACGCAGTATTTT	CASSFGRNTDTQYF
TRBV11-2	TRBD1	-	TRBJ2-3	TGTGCCAGCAGCCCCGGGACAGGGGGCGGAGATACGCAGTATTTT	CASSPGTGGGDTQYF
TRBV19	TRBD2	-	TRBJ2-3	TGTGCCAGTAGTCGGACTAGCGGGAGGTTAGGGGCAGATACGCAGTATTTT	CASSRTSGRLGADTQYF
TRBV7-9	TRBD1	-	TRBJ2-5	TGTGCCAGCAGCAAAAGACAGGGCCCTGATGCGACCCAGTACTTC	CASSKRQGPDATQYF
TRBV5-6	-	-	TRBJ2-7	TGTGCCAGCAGCTTGACCGGCTACGAGCAGTACTTC	CASSLTGYEQYF
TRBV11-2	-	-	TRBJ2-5	TGTGCCAGCAGCTTAGGAGGCAGGACGGAGACCCAGTACTTC	CASSLGGRTETQYF
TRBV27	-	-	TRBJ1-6	TGTGCCAGCAGTTTTATTTTCTCCAGCTCCTATAATTCACCCCTCCACTTT	CASSFIFSSSYNSPLHF
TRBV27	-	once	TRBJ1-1	TGTGCCAGCAGTTCTCCAGGGGTTCGGGGGGACACTGAAGCTTTCTTT	CASSSPGVRGDTEAFF
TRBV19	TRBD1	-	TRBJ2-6	TGTGCCAGTAGTCCAGGGGGTAGCTCTGGGGCCAACGTCCTGACTTTC	CASSPGGSSGANVLTF
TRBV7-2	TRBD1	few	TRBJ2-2	TGTGCCAGCAGCTTTGGGACAGCCGGGGAGCTGTTTTTT	CASSFGTAGELFF
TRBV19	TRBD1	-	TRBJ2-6	TGTGCCAGTACCGATGACAGGGCTGGGGCCAACGTCCTGACTTTC	CASTDDRAGANVLTF
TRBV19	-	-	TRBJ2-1	TGTGCCAGTAAAAACCGCTGGAATGAGCAGTTCTTC	CASKNRWNEQFF
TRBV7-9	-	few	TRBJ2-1	TGTGCCAGCAGCTATGGACAGTTTGATGAGCAGTTCTTC	CASSYGQFDEQFF
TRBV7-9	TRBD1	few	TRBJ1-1	TGTGCCAGCAGAACAGGGGGAACGAACACTGAAGCTTTCTTT	CASRTGGTNTEAFF
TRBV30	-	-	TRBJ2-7	TGTGCCTGGAGTACCGGGGCCGGGAACGAGCAGTACTTC	CAWSTGAGNEQYF